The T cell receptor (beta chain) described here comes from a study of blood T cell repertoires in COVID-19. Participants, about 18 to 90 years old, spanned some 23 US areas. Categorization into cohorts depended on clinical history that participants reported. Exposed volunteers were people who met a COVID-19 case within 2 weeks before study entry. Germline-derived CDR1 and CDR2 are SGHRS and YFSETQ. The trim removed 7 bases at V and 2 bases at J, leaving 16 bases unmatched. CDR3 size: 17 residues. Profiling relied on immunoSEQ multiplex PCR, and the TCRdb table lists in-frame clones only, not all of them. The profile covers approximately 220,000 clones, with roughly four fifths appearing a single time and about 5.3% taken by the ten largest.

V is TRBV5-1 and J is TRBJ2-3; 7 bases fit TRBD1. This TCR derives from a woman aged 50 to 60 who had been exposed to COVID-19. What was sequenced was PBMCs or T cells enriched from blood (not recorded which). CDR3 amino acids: CASRTLGPGQTTDTQYF. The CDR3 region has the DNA TGCGCCAGCCGAACGCTAGGACCGGGACAGACCACAGATACGCAGTATTTT. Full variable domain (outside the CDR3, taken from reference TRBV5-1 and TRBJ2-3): KAGVTQTPRYLIKTRGQQVTLSCSPISGHRSVSWYQQTPGQGLQFLFEYFSETQRNKGNFPGRFSGRQFSNSRSEMNVSTLELGDSALYLCASRTLGPGQTTDTQYFGPGTRLTVL.